This TCR beta chain was sequenced in a study of blood T cell repertoires in COVID-19. The data were produced by immunoSEQ multiplex PCR, yet TCRdb's version contains in-frame clones alone and is incomplete. The repertoire holds tens of thousands of clones, roughly nine tenths seen once, with roughly 15% in the top ten. Sequenced: peripheral blood. The TCR comes from a male donor with acute or convalescent COVID-19.

In nucleotides, the CDR3 is TGTGCCAGCAGGACGGGACAGATACGATCACCCCTCCACTTT. It encodes CASRTGQIRSPLHF. This chain joins TRBV7-9 and TRBJ1-6; 7 nucleotides line up with TRBD1. V shed 6 bases and J 10 bases; nucleotides not matched to a gene: 9. Germline loops: CDR1 SEHNR, CDR2 FQNEAQ (reference sequence). CDR3 length: 14 amino acids.